One and the same sample provided the 23 T cell receptor beta chains below, sequenced in a study of blood T cells in healthy people across ages (dated by TCRdb to 2014 to 2015). The method behind the library was 5' RACE. TCRdb names Illumina HiSeq 2500 as the instrument used. A second roughly 7 to 11 cycle PCR used a sample-barcoded 5' primer and a J-beta primer mix. The raw public data were reprocessed by TCRdb itself: fastp quality trimming at Q25, MiXCR clonotype calling, in-frame beta chains only. Rows are combined by CDR3 protein, so each entry shows the most common genes and DNA. The sample table holds 550,000 to 600,000 distinct CDR3 sequences, of which 45% to 55% were seen once. The top ten hold 20% to 25% of the sample. Sequenced: blood. Receptors were obtained from a man at least 80 years old in good health.

On this clonotype itself: A read error is possible here, since a much larger clone lies one base away. V usage is TRBV6-6 and J usage is TRBJ1-6, with a weak D call TRBD1 (5 bases). Germline loops: CDR1 MNHNY, CDR2 SVGAGI (reference sequence). The CDR3 runs to 15 residues. V was cut by 2 bases and J by 10 bases, with 15 bases left in between. CDR3 in DNA: TGTGCCAGCAGTTACGACAGTGGCGGTAAGTCACCCCTCCACTTT. Its translation is CASSYDSGGKSPLHF.

This sequence joins TRBV7-2 and TRBJ1-6; 7 nucleotides agree with TRBD1. The CDR3 has 15 amino acids. Germline lookup yields CDR1 SGHTA and CDR2 FQGNSA. V lost 1 base to trimming and J lost 10 bases; unmatched junction nucleotides: 7. CDR3 DNA sequence: TGTGCCAGCAGCTTAGAAGGGGGCGCGTACTCACCCCTCCACTTT. It codes for CASSLEGGAYSPLHF.

The V call is TRBV3-1, the J call TRBJ2-7, with 7 bases aligning to TRBD2. Germline loops: CDR1 LGHDT, CDR2 YNNKEL (reference sequence). After removal of 2 bases from V and 6 bases from J, the junction contained 10 bases not matched to a gene. The CDR3 is 15 residues long. Here the CDR3 reads CASSQSYSAGVEQYF. Here the CDR3 DNA reads TGTGCCAGCAGCCAATCTTATAGTGCGGGGGTCGAGCAGTACTTC.

This clonotype has more than one count but fewer than ten. The CDR3 nucleotides read TGTGCCAGCAGCTTCTACAGATACAATGAGCAGTTCTTC. Amino acids: CASSFYRYNEQFF. This chain uses TRBV5-5 with TRBJ2-1; D is uncertain. Germline V gives CDR1 SGHKS, CDR2 YYEKEE (reference sequence). V lost 2 bases, J lost 4 bases, and 7 bases lay in between. The CDR3 has 13 amino acids.

V usage is TRBV29-1 and J usage is TRBJ2-7, with 7 positions matching TRBD1. Germline lookup yields CDR1 SQVTM and CDR2 ANQGSEA. The CDR3 runs to 13 residues. Trimming took 5 bases from V and 0 from J; bases not matched to a gene: 4. This CDR3 reads CSVTGTASYEQYF. CDR3 bases: TGCAGCGTTACCGGGACAGCCTCCTACGAGCAGTACTTC.

This sequence joins TRBV7-2 and TRBJ2-5; possibly TRBD1 for D (5 bases). The V gene lost 6 bases and the J gene lost 5 bases, with 7 bases spanning the gap. CDR1 and CDR2 from the germline V gene are SGHTA and FQGNSA. The CDR3 runs 11 residues. The CDR3 coding sequence is TGTGCCAGCAGTAAGGGGGAGACCCAGTACTTC. This codes for CASSKGETQYF. Full variable domain (remainder filled in from reference TRBV7-2 and TRBJ2-5): GAGVSQSPSNKVTEKGKDVELRCDPISGHTALYWYRQSLGQGLEFLIYFQGNSAPDKSGLPSDRFSAERTGGSVSTLTIQRTQQEDSAVYLCASSKGETQYFGPGTRLLVL.

This clonotype was detected only a few times. The chain combines TRBV20-1 with TRBJ1-5; TRBD1 matches 9 bases. Germline V gene lookup returns CDR1 DFQATT and CDR2 SNEGSKA (reference sequence). V was pared by 4 bases and J by 4 bases, with 5 bases of the junction left unmatched. This CDR3 spans 14 amino acids. For the CDR3, the DNA is TGCAGTGCTACCCCACAGGGGGCGAATCAGCCCCAGCATTTT. It specifies CSATPQGANQPQHF.

This clonotype was detected only a few times. The chain has TRBV29-1 and TRBJ2-1; D gene uncertain. Trimming stripped 6 bases from V and 1 base from J, with 13 bases between. The CDR3 length is 14 residues. The germline V gene has CDR1 SQVTM and CDR2 ANQGSEA. The CDR3 protein is CSVSGGESYNEQFF. CDR3 in DNA: TGCAGCGTGAGTGGCGGTGAATCCTACAATGAGCAGTTCTTC.

Only a few counts were recorded for this clonotype. The chain carries TRBV29-1 and TRBJ2-3, with 10 bases aligning to TRBD2. V lost 4 bases, J lost 1 base, and 5 bases stayed unmatched. This CDR3 contains 15 residues. CDR1 is SQVTM and CDR2 is ANQGSEA in the germline V gene. As DNA, the CDR3 is TGCAGCGTTGCGAGAGCGGGGGGGGGCACAGATACGCAGTATTTT. The encoded protein is CSVARAGGGTDTQYF.

The chain has TRBV12-3 or TRBV12-4 and TRBJ1-2, with D perhaps TRBD1 (5 bases). The CDR3 is 14 amino acids. V lost 3 bases to trimming and J lost 7 bases, with 15 bases between them. The CDR3 DNA sequence: TGTGCCAGCAGTTTTGGGGCAGGGTTGGGTGGCTACACCTTC. As protein: CASSFGAGLGGYTF.

The chain carries TRBV3-1 and TRBJ1-2; no reliable D call. Germline CDR1 and CDR2: LGHDT and YNNKEL (reference sequence). The CDR3 is made up of 15 amino acids. V lost 0 bases and J lost 6, with 14 bases in between. CDR3 sequence reads: CASSQESTAADGYTF. The CDR3 DNA follows: TGTGCCAGCAGCCAAGAGAGCACGGCGGCGGATGGCTACACCTTC.

This clonotype was seen many times. The chain uses TRBV7-2 and TRBJ1-2; TRBD1 might be the D (6 bases). Germline V lookup: CDR1 SGHTA, CDR2 FQGNSA. V was shortened by 5 bases and J by 2 bases, with 12 bases between the two germline ends. This CDR3 region has 14 residues. This CDR3 reads CASSPRQGNYGYTF. The CDR3 DNA follows: TGTGCCAGCAGCCCGAGGCAGGGGAACTATGGCTACACCTTC.

V gene TRBV28 combines with J gene TRBJ2-1; possibly TRBD1 or TRBD2 for D (5 bases each). The CDR3 is made up of 12 amino acids. The V and J ends lost 7 bases and 2 bases respectively, with 6 bases between them. Germline values: CDR1 MDHEN, CDR2 SYDVKM. The CDR3 DNA sequence: TGTGCCAGCACGGGACCCTACAATGAGCAGTTCTTC. Translating gives CASTGPYNEQFF.

This rearrangement joins TRBV10-3 to TRBJ2-3; D is uncertain. This CDR3 has 14 residues. The germline V gene has CDR1 ENHRY and CDR2 SYGVKD. Trimming cost V 11 bases and J 0 bases, with 15 bases left between them. CDR3 sequence (DNA): TGTGCCTCCAACCCGGGTGAAAGCACAGATACGCAGTATTTT. This codes for CASNPGESTDTQYF.

V gene TRBV30 combines with J gene TRBJ1-2; D possibly corresponds to TRBD1 (5 bases). V was trimmed by 0 bases and J by 7 bases, leaving 12 bases between them. The CDR3 totals 13 residues. Per the germline V gene, CDR1 is GTSNPN and CDR2 is SVGIG (reference sequence). CDR3 loop: CAWSVRVGAGYTF. The CDR3 nucleotides are TGTGCCTGGAGTGTACGTGTCGGGGCTGGCTACACCTTC.

This clonotype was observed many times. This rearrangement joins TRBV6-6 to TRBJ2-3, with a possible D match to TRBD2 (7 bases). Per the germline V gene, CDR1 is MNHNY and CDR2 is SVGAGI (reference sequence). The ends were cut back, 4 bases at V and 3 bases at J, with 17 bases in the middle. The CDR3 totals 16 residues. Here the CDR3 DNA reads TGTGCCAGCAGTTTGCGGGGGCTATCGTTTACAGATACGCAGTATTTT. It encodes CASSLRGLSFTDTQYF.

This chain joins TRBV4-3 and TRBJ1-2, with 7 positions matching TRBD1. The CDR3 is 15 amino acids. CDR1 is LGHNA, CDR2 YSLEER, per germline. The ends lost 0 bases at V and 8 bases at J; junction bases unmatched: 9. The CDR3 coding sequence is TGCGCCAGCAGCCAAGACTCAGACAGGGAGTACGGCTACACCTTC. Encoded protein: CASSQDSDREYGYTF.

The sample holds a few counts of this clonotype. The chain has TRBV2 and TRBJ2-7, with D possibly being TRBD1 or TRBD2 (5 bases each). V lost 2 bases and J 6 bases, leaving 11 bases between the germline ends. Per germline, CDR1 SNHLY and CDR2 FYNNEI. CDR3 length: 13 residues. CDR3 protein: CASSEQGRGEQYF. The CDR3 bases are TGTGCCAGCAGTGAACAGGGCCGGGGCGAGCAGTACTTC.

This chain uses TRBV29-1 with TRBJ2-7; TRBD2 agrees at 7 bases. This CDR3 is 14 amino acids long. Trimming took 6 bases from V and 0 from J; bases not matched to a gene: 8. CDR1 and CDR2 (germline): SQVTM, ANQGSEA. DNA of the CDR3: TGCAGCGTGCTTCGGGGCGGGAGCTCCTACGAGCAGTACTTC. It translates to CSVLRGGSSYEQYF.

This clonotype was counted only a few times. The genes are TRBV24-1 and TRBJ2-7; TRBD2 aligns across 9 bases. CDR1 KGHDR and CDR2 SFDVKD come from the germline V gene. V shed 3 bases and J 2 bases; nucleotides not matched to a gene: 4. The CDR3 runs to 15 residues. For the CDR3, the DNA is TGTGCCACCAGTGATGCTAGCGGGGCTCCCTACGAGCAGTACTTC. As protein: CATSDASGAPYEQYF.

The gene calls are TRBV4-3 and TRBJ1-1; D remains ambiguous. CDR1 is LGHNA, CDR2 YSLEER, per germline. The CDR3 totals 16 residues. V was trimmed by 1 base and J by 3 bases, leaving 15 bases between them. Written as DNA, the CDR3 is TGCGCCAGCAGCCAAGCGGTAGCCAGAAGAGACACTGAAGCTTTCTTT. Encoded protein: CASSQAVARRDTEAFF.

The chain is built from TRBV20-1 and TRBJ2-1, with TRBD2 matching 11 bases. After removal of 3 bases from V and 4 bases from J, the junction contained 11 bases not matched to a gene. Germline assignment: CDR1 DFQATT and CDR2 SNEGSKA (reference sequence). CDR3 length: 17 amino acids. The DNA of the CDR3 is TGCAGTGCTAGGGACTCTCTCGGACTAGCGGGTTACAATGAGCAGTTCTTC. Protein product: CSARDSLGLAGYNEQFF.

The table lists this clonotype with a few counts. The chain joins TRBV20-1 to TRBJ2-6, with D maybe TRBD1 (5 bases). This CDR3 comprises 12 residues. Per the germline V gene, CDR1 is DFQATT and CDR2 is SNEGSKA (reference sequence). The V gene lost 6 bases and the J gene lost 2 bases, with 5 bases spanning the gap. CDR3 bases: TGCAGTGCGGACACTGGGGCCAACGTCCTGACTTTC. Amino acids: CSADTGANVLTF.